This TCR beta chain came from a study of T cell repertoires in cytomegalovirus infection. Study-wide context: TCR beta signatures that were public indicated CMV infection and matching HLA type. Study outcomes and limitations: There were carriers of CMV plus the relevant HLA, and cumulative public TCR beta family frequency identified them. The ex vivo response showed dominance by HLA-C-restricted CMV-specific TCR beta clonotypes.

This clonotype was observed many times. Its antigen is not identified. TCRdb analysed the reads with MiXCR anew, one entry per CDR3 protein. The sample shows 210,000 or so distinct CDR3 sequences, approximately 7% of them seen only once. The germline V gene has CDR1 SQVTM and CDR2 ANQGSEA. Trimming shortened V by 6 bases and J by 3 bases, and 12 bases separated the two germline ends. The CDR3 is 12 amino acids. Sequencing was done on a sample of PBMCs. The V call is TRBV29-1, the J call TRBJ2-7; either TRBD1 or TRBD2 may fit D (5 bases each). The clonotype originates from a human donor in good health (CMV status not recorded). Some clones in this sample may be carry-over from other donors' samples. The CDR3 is CSVGTSNYEQYF. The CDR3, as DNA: TGCAGCGTAGGGACCTCCAACTACGAGCAGTACTTC.